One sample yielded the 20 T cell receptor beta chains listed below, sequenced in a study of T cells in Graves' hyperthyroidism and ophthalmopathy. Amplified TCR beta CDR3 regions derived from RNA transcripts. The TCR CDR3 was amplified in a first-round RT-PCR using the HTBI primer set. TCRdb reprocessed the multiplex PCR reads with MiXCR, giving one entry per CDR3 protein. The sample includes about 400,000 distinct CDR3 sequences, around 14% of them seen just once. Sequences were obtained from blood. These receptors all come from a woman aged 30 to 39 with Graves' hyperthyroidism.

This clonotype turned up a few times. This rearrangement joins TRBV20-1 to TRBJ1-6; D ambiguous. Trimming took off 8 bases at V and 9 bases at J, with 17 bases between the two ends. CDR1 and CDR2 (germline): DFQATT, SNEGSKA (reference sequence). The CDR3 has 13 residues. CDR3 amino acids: CSPSRGASSPLHF. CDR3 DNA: TGCAGTCCCAGCCGGGGAGCTAGTTCACCCCTCCACTTT.

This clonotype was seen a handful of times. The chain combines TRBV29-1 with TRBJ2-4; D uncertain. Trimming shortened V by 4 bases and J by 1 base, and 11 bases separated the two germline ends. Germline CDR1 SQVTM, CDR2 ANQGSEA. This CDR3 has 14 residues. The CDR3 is CSVAGWKAKNIQYF. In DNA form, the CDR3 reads TGCAGCGTTGCAGGTTGGAAGGCCAAAAACATTCAGTACTTC.

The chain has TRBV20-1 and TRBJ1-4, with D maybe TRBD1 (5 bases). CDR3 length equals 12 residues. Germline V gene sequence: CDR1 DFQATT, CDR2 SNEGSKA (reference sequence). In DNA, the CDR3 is TGCAGCTTGCGGGGGGGAAGCCAGAAACTGTTTTTT. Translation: CSLRGGSQKLFF.

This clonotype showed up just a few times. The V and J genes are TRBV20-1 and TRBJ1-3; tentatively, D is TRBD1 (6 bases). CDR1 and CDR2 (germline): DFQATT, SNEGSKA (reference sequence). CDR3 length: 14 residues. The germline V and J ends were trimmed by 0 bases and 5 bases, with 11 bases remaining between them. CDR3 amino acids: CSARDRRGRNTIYF. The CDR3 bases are TGCAGTGCTAGAGATCGCAGGGGCCGAAACACCATATATTTT.

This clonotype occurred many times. CDR3 DNA sequence: TGTGCCAGCAGTGAGGATTATGGCTACACCTTC. Its translation: CASSEDYGYTF. The rearrangement links TRBV2 to TRBJ1-2; D gene ambiguous. The CDR3 is 11 amino acids. V was pared by 3 bases and J by 5 bases, with 4 bases between. Germline-derived CDR1 and CDR2 are SNHLY and FYNNEI.

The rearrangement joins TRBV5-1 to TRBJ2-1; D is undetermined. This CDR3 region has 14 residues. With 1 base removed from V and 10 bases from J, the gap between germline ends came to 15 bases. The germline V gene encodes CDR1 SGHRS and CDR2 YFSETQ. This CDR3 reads CASSLRSSENEQFF. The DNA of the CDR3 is TGCGCCAGCAGCTTGCGGAGCAGTGAAAACGAGCAGTTCTTC.

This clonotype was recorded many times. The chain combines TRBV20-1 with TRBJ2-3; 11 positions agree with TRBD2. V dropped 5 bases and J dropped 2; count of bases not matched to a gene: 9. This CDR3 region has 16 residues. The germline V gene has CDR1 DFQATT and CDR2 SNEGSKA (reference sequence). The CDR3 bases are TGCAGTGCTGATATAGCGGGAGGGCCGTTCACAGATACGCAGTATTTT. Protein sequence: CSADIAGGPFTDTQYF.

The CDR3 reads CAWSVGVSYEQYF. CDR3 nucleotides: TGTGCCTGGAGTGTAGGCGTTTCCTACGAGCAGTACTTC. The chain links TRBV30 to TRBJ2-7; D remains unclear. This CDR3 has 13 amino acids. Germline assignment: CDR1 GTSNPN and CDR2 SVGIG (reference sequence). The germline V and J ends were trimmed by 0 bases and 1 base, with 7 bases remaining between them. Variable domain in full (rest from reference TRBV30 and TRBJ2-7): SQTIHQWPATLVQPVGSPLSLECTVEGTSNPNLYWYRQAAGRGLQLLFYSVGIGQISSEVPQNLSASRPQDRQFILSSKKLLLSDSGFYLCAWSVGVSYEQYFGPGTRLTVT.

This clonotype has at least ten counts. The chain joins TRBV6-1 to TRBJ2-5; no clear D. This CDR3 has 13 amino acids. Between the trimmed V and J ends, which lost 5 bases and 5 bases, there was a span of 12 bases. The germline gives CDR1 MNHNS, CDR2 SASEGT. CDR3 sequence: CASSSPKPETQYF. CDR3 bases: TGTGCCAGCAGTTCCCCTAAGCCGGAGACCCAGTACTTC.

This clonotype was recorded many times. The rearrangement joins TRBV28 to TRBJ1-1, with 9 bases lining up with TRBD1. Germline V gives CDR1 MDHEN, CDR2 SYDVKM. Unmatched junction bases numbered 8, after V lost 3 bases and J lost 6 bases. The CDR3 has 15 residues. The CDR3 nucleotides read TGTGCCAGCAGTTTCCCCCGGACAGGGGCGGCTGAAGCTTTCTTT. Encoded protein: CASSFPRTGAAEAFF.

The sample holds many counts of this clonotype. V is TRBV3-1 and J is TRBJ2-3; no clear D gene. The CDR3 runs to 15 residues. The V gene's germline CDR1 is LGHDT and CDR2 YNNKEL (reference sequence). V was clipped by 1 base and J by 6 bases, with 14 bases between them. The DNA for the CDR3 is TGTGCCAGCAGCCAAGTTGGTTCTCCCGCGGATACGCAGTATTTT. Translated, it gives CASSQVGSPADTQYF.

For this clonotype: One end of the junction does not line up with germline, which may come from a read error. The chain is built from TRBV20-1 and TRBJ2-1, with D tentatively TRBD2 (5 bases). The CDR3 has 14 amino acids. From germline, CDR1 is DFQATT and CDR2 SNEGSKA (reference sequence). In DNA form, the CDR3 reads TGCAGTGCACGGACTCAGCTCTCCGACAATGAGCAGTTCTTC. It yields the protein CSARTQLSDNEQFF.

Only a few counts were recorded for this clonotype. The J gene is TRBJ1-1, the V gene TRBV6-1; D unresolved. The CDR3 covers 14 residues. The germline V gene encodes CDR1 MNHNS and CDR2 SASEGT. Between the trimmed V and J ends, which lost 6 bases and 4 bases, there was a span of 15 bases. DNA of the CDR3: TGTGCCAGCAGCACCCCCAGGCTGGCCACTGAAGCTTTCTTT. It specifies CASSTPRLATEAFF.

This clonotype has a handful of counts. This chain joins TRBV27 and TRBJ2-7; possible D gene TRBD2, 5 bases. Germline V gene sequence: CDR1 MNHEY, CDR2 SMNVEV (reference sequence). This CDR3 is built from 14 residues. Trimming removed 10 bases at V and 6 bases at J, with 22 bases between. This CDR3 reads CATASDSNRGEQYF. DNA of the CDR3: TGTGCCACCGCATCAGATTCAAACCGGGGCGAGCAGTACTTC.

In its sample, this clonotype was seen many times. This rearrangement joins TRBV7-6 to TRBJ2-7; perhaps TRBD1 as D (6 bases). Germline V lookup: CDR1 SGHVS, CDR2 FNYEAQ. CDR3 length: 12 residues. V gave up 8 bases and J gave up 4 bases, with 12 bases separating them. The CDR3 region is CASGQGWYEQYF. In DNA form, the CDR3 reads TGTGCCAGCGGGCAGGGGTGGTACGAGCAGTACTTC.

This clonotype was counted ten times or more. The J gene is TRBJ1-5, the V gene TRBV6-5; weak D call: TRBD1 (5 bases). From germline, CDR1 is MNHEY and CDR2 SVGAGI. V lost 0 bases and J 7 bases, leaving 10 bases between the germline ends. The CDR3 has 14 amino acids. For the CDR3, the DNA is TGTGCCAGCAGTTACTCGGCAGGGCGGCAGCCCCAGCATTTT. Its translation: CASSYSAGRQPQHF.

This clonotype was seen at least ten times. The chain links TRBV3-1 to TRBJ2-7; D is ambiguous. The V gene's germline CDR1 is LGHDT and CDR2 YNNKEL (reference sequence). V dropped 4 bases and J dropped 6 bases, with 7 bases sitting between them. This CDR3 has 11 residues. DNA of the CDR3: TGTGCCAGCAGCCTAGTGGGCGAGCAGTACTTC. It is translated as CASSLVGEQYF.

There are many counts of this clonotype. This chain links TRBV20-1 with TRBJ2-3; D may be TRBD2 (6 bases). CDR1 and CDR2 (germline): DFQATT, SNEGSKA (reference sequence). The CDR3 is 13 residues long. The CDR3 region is CIPRRGVADTQYF. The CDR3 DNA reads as TGCATCCCCCGGAGGGGAGTAGCAGATACGCAGTATTTT.

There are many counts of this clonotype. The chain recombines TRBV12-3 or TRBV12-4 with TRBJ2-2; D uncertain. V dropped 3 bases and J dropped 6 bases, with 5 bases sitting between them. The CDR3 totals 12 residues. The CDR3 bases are TGTGCCAGCAGTTTTGGCGCCGGGGAGCTGTTTTTT. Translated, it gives CASSFGAGELFF.

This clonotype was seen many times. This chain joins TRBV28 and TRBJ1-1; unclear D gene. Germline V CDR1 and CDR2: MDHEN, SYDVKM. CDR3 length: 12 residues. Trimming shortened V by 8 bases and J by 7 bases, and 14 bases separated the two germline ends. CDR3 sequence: CASAPRQFEAFF. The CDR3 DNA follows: TGTGCCAGCGCCCCGAGGCAGTTTGAAGCTTTCTTT.